A single sample gave rise to the 23 T cell receptor beta chains below, sequenced in a study of cytomegalovirus exposure and HLA in healthy donors. Both 60 Vbeta primers and 13 Jbeta primers went into the PCR. Some clones are missing from TCRdb's copy, which holds only in-frame ones; the method was immunoSEQ multiplex PCR. The data hold over 200,000 clones, with roughly 80% observed a single time. The material sequenced was PBMCs. These receptors were taken from a male donor in good health and CMV-seronegative.

The chain couples TRBV25-1 to TRBJ1-1; the D is unclear. There are 12 residues in the CDR3. Germline V gene sequence: CDR1 MGHDK, CDR2 SYGVNS. Trimming removed 5 bases from V and 5 bases from J, with 9 bases in between. CDR3 amino acids: CASSSGSTEAFF. CDR3 DNA sequence: TGTGCCAGCAGTAGTGGGAGTACTGAAGCTTTCTTT.

The chain has TRBV15 and TRBJ2-5; 8 bases map to TRBD1. Near its end, the DNA agrees better with TRBJ2-7, so the J call may be wrong. The CDR3 totals 13 residues. The germline CDR1 and CDR2 sequences are LNHNV and YYDKDF (reference sequence). The CDR3 protein is CATSGTGVHEQYF. The CDR3 coding sequence is TGTGCCACCAGCGGGACAGGCGTACACGAGCAGTACTTC.

The chain uses TRBV6-5 and TRBJ1-1; 11 nucleotides align to TRBD1. Trimming removed 6 bases from V and 8 bases from J; junction bases left unmatched: 11. This CDR3 comprises 15 residues. CDR1 and CDR2 from the germline V gene are MNHEY and SVGAGI. As DNA, the CDR3 is TGTGCCAGCAGAAAGGACAGGGGGCGGGGGGGGGAAGCTTTCTTT. Translating it yields CASRKDRGRGGEAFF.

In regard to this clone: Other nucleotide sequences from this sample produce the same CDR3. The chain couples TRBV29-1 to TRBJ1-4, with unresolved D. The germline V and J ends were trimmed by 6 bases and 7 bases, with 12 bases remaining between them. This CDR3 is built from 12 residues. Germline V gene lookup returns CDR1 SQVTM and CDR2 ANQGSEA. The CDR3 sequence: CSVILSGEKLFF. CDR3 nucleotide sequence: TGCAGCGTCATCCTATCGGGTGAAAAACTGTTTTTT.

This rearrangement joins TRBV19 to TRBJ1-2; no clear D gene. V lost 9 bases and J 1 base, leaving 12 bases between the germline ends. CDR1 and CDR2 from the germline V gene are LNHDA and SQIVND (reference sequence). The CDR3 sequence is 13 residues long. This CDR3 reads CASAGIFNYGYTF. DNA of the CDR3: TGTGCCAGCGCGGGCATCTTTAACTATGGCTACACCTTC.

About this clone itself: Other nucleotide sequences in the sample specify the same CDR3. V is TRBV28 and J is TRBJ2-3, with no clear D. CDR3 length: 11 residues. Trimming cost V 6 bases and J 3 bases, with 4 bases left between them. From germline, CDR1 is MDHEN and CDR2 SYDVKM. The CDR3, as DNA: TGTGCCAGCAGCAGAACAGATACGCAGTATTTT. It encodes CASSRTDTQYF.

The chain combines TRBV28 with TRBJ2-7; 8 bases agree with TRBD1. CDR3 length: 13 amino acids. CDR1 is MDHEN and CDR2 is SYDVKM in the germline V gene. V was pared by 6 bases and J by 6 bases, with 7 bases of the junction left unmatched. This CDR3 reads CASRLQGAGEQYF. The CDR3 DNA reads TGTGCCAGCAGACTCCAGGGGGCTGGCGAGCAGTACTTC.

V gene TRBV19 combines with J gene TRBJ1-1; TRBD1 matches 12 bases. Trimming cost V 4 bases and J 11 bases; bases outside gene matches: 5. CDR1 and CDR2 (germline): LNHDA, SQIVND (reference sequence). The CDR3 totals 13 residues. CDR3 nucleotides: TGTGCCAGTAGTACCGGGACAGGGGGCGCGGCTTTCTTT. This encodes CASSTGTGGAAFF.

The gene calls are TRBV18 and TRBJ2-3; TRBD1 matches 8 bases. Germline CDR1 reads KGHSH; CDR2 reads LQKENI. V lost 5 bases to trimming and J lost 3 bases; unmatched junction nucleotides: 4. There are 14 residues in the CDR3. CDR3 in DNA: TGTGCCAGCTCAAACGGACAGGGAACAGATACGCAGTATTTT. This encodes CASSNGQGTDTQYF.

The chain couples TRBV29-1 to TRBJ2-1, with D perhaps TRBD2 (6 bases). Germline CDR1 SQVTM, CDR2 ANQGSEA. The CDR3 length is 15 residues. V was trimmed by 2 bases and J by 3 bases, leaving 14 bases between them. DNA for the CDR3: TGCAGCGTTGAACGATACGGGCGGGACTACAATGAGCAGTTCTTC. Translating gives CSVERYGRDYNEQFF.

This clone was found a few times. The J gene is TRBJ1-4, the V gene TRBV7-8; tentative D call: TRBD1 (6 bases). Deletions cut 5 bases from V and 4 bases from J, with 8 bases between. This CDR3 is built from 13 residues. CDR1 and CDR2 (germline): SGHVS, FQNEAQ. CDR3: CASSPGVNEKLFF. The CDR3, as DNA: TGTGCCAGCAGCCCAGGGGTTAATGAAAAACTGTTTTTT. The full variable domain, its missing parts supplied by reference TRBV7-8 and TRBJ1-4, is GAGVSQSPRYKVAKRGQDVALRCDPISGHVSLFWYQQALGQGPEFLTYFQNEAQLDKSGLPSDRFFAERPEGSVSTLKIQRTQQEDSAVYLCASSPGVNEKLFFGSGTQLSVL.

This chain uses TRBV19 with TRBJ2-7; 12 bases agree with TRBD1. This CDR3 is 14 amino acids long. The germline gives CDR1 LNHDA, CDR2 SQIVND (reference sequence). The junction had 4 bases not matched to a gene; V was cut back by 5 bases and J by 5 bases. The CDR3 loop is CASSSGTGGDEQYF. The CDR3 DNA sequence: TGTGCCAGTAGTTCCGGGACAGGGGGCGACGAGCAGTACTTC.

The chain links TRBV7-2 to TRBJ2-7, with a possible D match to TRBD1 (5 bases). CDR1 is SGHTA, CDR2 FQGNSA, per germline. V lost 5 bases and J 1 base, leaving 9 bases between the germline ends. CDR3 length: 13 residues. For the CDR3, the DNA is TGTGCCAGCAGCGTTCAGGGTTCCTACGAGCAGTACTTC. It yields the protein CASSVQGSYEQYF. Full variable domain (remainder filled in from reference TRBV7-2 and TRBJ2-7): GAGVSQSPSNKVTEKGKDVELRCDPISGHTALYWYRQSLGQGLEFLIYFQGNSAPDKSGLPSDRFSAERTGGSVSTLTIQRTQQEDSAVYLCASSVQGSYEQYFGPGTRLTVT.

The chain links TRBV7-3 to TRBJ2-5; possibly TRBD2 for D (6 bases). CDR3 length: 17 residues. Trimming took off 0 bases at V and 4 bases at J, with 18 bases between the two ends. Germline CDR1 SGHTA, CDR2 FQGTGA. CDR3 nucleotides: TGTGCCAGCAGCTTAACGTTGAGGAGGGCCGGGGCAGAGACCCAGTACTTC. As protein: CASSLTLRRAGAETQYF.

The chain employs TRBV6-5 and TRBJ2-3; TRBD1 is a possible D gene (6 bases). Germline-derived CDR1 and CDR2 are MNHEY and SVGAGI. Trimming cost V 4 bases and J 0 bases, with 11 bases left between them. The CDR3 is made up of 15 amino acids. CDR3 in amino acids: CASSFRGSSTDTQYF. The CDR3 DNA sequence: TGTGCCAGCAGTTTCAGGGGCTCTAGCACAGATACGCAGTATTTT.

The V gene is TRBV29-1, the J gene TRBJ1-4; D remains ambiguous. Germline V CDR1 and CDR2: SQVTM, ANQGSEA. V dropped 4 bases and J dropped 3 bases, with 9 bases sitting between them. CDR3 length: 13 amino acids. CDR3 amino acids: CSVVPDSNEKLFF. The DNA for the CDR3 is TGCAGCGTTGTGCCTGACTCTAATGAAAAACTGTTTTTT. Full variable domain (remainder filled in from reference TRBV29-1 and TRBJ1-4): SAVISQKPSRDICQRGTSLTIQCQVDSQVTMMFWYRQQPGQSLTLIATANQGSEATYESGFVIDKFPISRPNLTFSTLTVSNMSPEDSSIYLCSVVPDSNEKLFFGSGTQLSVL.

This clone was seen only a few times. The DNA for the CDR3 is TGTGCCAGCAGCCAAGCCCCTCTAGCGACCTACGAGCAGTACTTC. Translating gives CASSQAPLATYEQYF. The J gene is TRBJ2-7, the V gene TRBV4-2, with D perhaps matching TRBD2 (6 bases). Between the trimmed V and J ends, which lost 1 base and 2 bases, there was a span of 12 bases. The CDR3 contains 15 residues. The germline V gene has CDR1 LGHNA and CDR2 YNFKEQ.

This chain uses TRBV6-6 with TRBJ1-4, with 9 nucleotides matching TRBD1. The germline gives CDR1 MNHNY, CDR2 SVGAGI (reference sequence). V shed 6 bases, J shed 11 bases, and the junction held 13 bases outside the gene matches. The length of the CDR3 is 15 residues. The CDR3 bases are TGTGCCAGCAGGGATCAGGACAGGGGACGACTTAAACTGTTTTTT. Protein: CASRDQDRGRLKLFF.

V usage is TRBV5-4 and J usage is TRBJ2-1; TRBD1 matches 8 bases. The CDR3 contains 17 residues. V was clipped by 4 bases and J by 2 bases; unmatched bases: 11. Germline CDR1 is SGHNT and CDR2 is YYREEE (reference sequence). CDR3 residues: CASSEPPQQGAYNEQFF. The CDR3 bases are TGTGCCAGCAGCGAGCCCCCACAACAGGGGGCCTACAATGAGCAGTTCTTC. Variable domain in full (rest from reference TRBV5-4 and TRBJ2-1): ETGVTQSPTHLIKTRGQQVTLRCSSQSGHNTVSWYQQALGQGPQFIFQYYREEENGRGNFPPRFSGLQFPNYSSELNVNALELDDSALYLCASSEPPQQGAYNEQFFGPGTRLTVL.

V is TRBV5-6 and J is TRBJ1-4, with D maybe TRBD1 (5 bases). The V end was cut by 4 bases, the J end by 0 bases, with 10 bases between. The CDR3 spans 15 residues. Looked up from germline, CDR1 is SGHDT and CDR2 is YYEEEE. The CDR3 sequence: CASSNDSTTNEKLFF. The CDR3 DNA reads as TGTGCCAGCAGCAATGACAGCACAACTAATGAAAAACTGTTTTTT.

The rearrangement uses TRBV7-9 and TRBJ2-5, with D possibly TRBD2 on 6 matching bases. V lost 4 bases to trimming and J lost 1 base, with 10 bases between them. CDR1 and CDR2 from the germline V gene are SEHNR and FQNEAQ (reference sequence). CDR3 length: 14 amino acids. CDR3 sequence: CASSYGGPQETQYF. Here the CDR3 DNA reads TGTGCCAGCAGCTACGGGGGTCCCCAAGAGACCCAGTACTTC.

This chain connects TRBV7-3 to TRBJ2-1; D may be TRBD2 (6 bases). The V end was cut by 5 bases, the J end by 0 bases, with 11 bases between. From germline, CDR1 is SGHTA and CDR2 FQGTGA. The CDR3 spans 15 residues. The CDR3 reads CASSMGLSSYNEQFF. In DNA, the CDR3 is TGTGCCAGCAGCATGGGACTCAGCTCCTACAATGAGCAGTTCTTC.

Of note for this clone: This CDR3 is also generated by other DNA sequences in the sample. V is TRBV18 and J is TRBJ1-2; possibly TRBD1 for D (6 bases). The V end was cut by 3 bases, the J end by 2 bases, with 7 bases between. The CDR3 totals 13 residues. Germline V gene data show CDR1 as KGHSH and CDR2 as LQKENI. The CDR3 DNA reads as TGTGCCAGCTCACCTGGACAGAACTATGGCTACACCTTC. This encodes CASSPGQNYGYTF.